This T cell receptor beta chain originates from a study of blood T cell repertoires in COVID-19. This clone was seen a single time. This CDR3 has 13 residues. V was pared by 4 bases and J by 9 bases, with 13 bases between. Clones were sequenced by immunoSEQ multiplex PCR, and TCRdb holds only the in-frame ones, with some missing. The sample lists roughly 24,000 clones, approximately 91% occurring once. This clonotype was sampled from a man in his 70s with COVID-19, enrolled during active disease. The sample comprised peripheral blood. The V gene is TRBV12-3 or TRBV12-4, the J gene TRBJ2-1, with a weak D call TRBD2 (6 bases). The CDR3 DNA follows: TGTGCCAGCAGTTCTGGAGGGCCGGGTGAGCAGTTCTTC. Amino acid sequence: CASSSGGPGEQFF.